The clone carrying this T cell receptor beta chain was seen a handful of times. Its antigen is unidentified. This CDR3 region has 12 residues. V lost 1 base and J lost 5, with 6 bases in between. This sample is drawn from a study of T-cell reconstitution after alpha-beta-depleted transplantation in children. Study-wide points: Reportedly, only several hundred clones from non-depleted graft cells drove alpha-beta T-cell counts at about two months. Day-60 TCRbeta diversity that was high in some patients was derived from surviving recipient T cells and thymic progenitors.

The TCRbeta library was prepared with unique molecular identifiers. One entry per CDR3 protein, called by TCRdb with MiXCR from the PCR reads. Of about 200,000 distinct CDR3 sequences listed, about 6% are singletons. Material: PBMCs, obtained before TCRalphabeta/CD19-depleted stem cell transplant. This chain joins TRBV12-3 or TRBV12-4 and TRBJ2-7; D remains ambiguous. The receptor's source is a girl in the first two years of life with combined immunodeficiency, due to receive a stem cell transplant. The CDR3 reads CASSLGADEQYF. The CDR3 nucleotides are TGTGCCAGCAGTTTAGGGGCGGACGAGCAGTACTTC.